This T cell receptor (beta chain) appears in the sequencing data of a study of blood T cell repertoires in COVID-19. Germline lookup yields CDR1 LNHNV and CDR2 YYDKDF (reference sequence). V gave up 4 bases and J gave up 7 bases, with 11 bases separating them. This CDR3 is 13 amino acids long. This table comes from immunoSEQ multiplex PCR, and its TCRdb copy is limited to in-frame clones, with some not included. The table lists fewer than 250,000 clones, approximately 80% of them singletons. The TCR comes from a woman aged 60-70 years with active or convalescent COVID-19. Sequencing was performed on peripheral blood. This chain joins TRBV15 and TRBJ1-5; D remains unclear. CDR3 loop: CATSISLTQPQHF. The CDR3 bases are TGTGCCACCAGCATTAGTCTCACCCAGCCCCAGCATTTT.